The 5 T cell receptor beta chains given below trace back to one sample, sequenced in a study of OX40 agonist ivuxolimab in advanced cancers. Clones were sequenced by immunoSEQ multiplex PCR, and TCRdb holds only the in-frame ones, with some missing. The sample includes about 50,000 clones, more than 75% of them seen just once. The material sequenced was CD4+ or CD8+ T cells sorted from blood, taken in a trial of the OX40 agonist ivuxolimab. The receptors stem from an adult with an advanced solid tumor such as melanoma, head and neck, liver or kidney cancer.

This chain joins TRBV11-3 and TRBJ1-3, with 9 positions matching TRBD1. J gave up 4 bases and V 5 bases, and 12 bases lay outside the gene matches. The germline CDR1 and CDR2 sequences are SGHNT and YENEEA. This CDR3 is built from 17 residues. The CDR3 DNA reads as TGTGCCAGCAGCCCCGGCCCCGGGACAGGGCCCGGAAACACCATATATTTT. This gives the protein CASSPGPGTGPGNTIYF.

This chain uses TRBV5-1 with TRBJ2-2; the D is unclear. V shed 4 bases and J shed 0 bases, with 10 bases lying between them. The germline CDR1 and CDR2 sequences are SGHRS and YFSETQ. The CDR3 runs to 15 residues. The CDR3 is CASSHPGSNTGELFF. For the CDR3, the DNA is TGCGCCAGCAGCCATCCGGGTTCGAACACCGGGGAGCTGTTTTTT.

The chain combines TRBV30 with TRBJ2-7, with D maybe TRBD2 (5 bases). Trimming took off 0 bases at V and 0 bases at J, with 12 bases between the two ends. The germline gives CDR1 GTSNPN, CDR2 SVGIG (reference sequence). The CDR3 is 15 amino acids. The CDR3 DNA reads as TGTGCCTGGAGTGTACTTGGGGAGATCTCCTACGAGCAGTACTTC. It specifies CAWSVLGEISYEQYF.

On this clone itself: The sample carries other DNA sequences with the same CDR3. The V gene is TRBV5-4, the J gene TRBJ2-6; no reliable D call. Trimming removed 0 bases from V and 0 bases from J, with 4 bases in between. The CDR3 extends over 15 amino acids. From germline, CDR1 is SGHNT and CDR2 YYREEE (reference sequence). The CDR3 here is CASSLGVSGANVLTF. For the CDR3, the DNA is TGTGCCAGCAGCTTGGGGGTCTCTGGGGCCAACGTCCTGACTTTC.

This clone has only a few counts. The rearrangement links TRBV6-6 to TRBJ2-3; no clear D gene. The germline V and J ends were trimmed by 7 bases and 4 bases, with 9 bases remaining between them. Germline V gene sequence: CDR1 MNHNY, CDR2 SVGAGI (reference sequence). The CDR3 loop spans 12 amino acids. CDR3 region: CASTGWADTQYF. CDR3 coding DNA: TGTGCCAGCACCGGGTGGGCAGATACGCAGTATTTT.